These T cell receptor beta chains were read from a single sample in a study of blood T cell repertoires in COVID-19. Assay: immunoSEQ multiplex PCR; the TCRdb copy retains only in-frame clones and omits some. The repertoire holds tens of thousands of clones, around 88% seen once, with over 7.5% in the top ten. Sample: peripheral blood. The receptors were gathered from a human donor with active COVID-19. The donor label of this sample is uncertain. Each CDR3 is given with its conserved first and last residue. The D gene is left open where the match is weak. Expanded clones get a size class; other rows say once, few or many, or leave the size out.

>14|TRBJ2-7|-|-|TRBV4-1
CASSLELDSYEQYF
TGCGCCAGCAGCCTTGAATTGGACAGCTACGAGCAGTACTTC
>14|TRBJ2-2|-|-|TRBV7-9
CASSISGAGGELFF
TGTGCCAGCAGCATCTCAGGGGCGGGCGGGGAGCTGTTTTTT
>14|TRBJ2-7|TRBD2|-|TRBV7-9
CASKTTAGDYEQYF
TGTGCCAGCAAGACAACCGCGGGGGACTACGAGCAGTACTTC
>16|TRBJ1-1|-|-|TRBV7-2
CASSLVQGGGNTEAFF
TGTGCCAGCAGCTTAGTTCAGGGAGGTGGGAACACTGAAGCTTTCTTT
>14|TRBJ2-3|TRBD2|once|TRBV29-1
CSFRLAEGTDTQYF
TGCAGCTTCCGACTAGCGGAAGGCACAGATACGCAGTATTTT
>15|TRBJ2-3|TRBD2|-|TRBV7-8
CASWGEGGTPFPQYF
TGTGCCAGCTGGGGGGAGGGCGGGACTCCCTTTCCGCAGTATTTT
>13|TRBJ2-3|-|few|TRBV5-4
CASSLPDTDTQYF
TGTGCCAGCAGCTTACCAGACACAGATACGCAGTATTTT
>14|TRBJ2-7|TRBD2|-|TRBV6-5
CASSASGSRYEQYF
TGTGCCAGCAGCGCTAGCGGGAGCAGATACGAGCAGTACTTC
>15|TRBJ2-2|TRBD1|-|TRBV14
CASSPTGGLTGELFF
TGTGCCAGCAGCCCTACAGGGGGCCTCACCGGGGAGCTGTTTTTT
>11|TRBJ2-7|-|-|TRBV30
CAWSRGGVGLF
TGTGCCTGGAGTAGGGGGGGAGTAGGGCTCTTC
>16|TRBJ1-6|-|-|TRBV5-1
CASSFLPTGDYSPLHF
TGCGCCAGCAGCTTTTTGCCTACCGGAGATTATTCACCCCTCCACTTT
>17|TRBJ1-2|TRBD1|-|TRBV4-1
CASSPGSAGQGIGGYTF
TGCGCCAGCAGCCCAGGAAGCGCTGGACAGGGGATCGGCGGCTACACCTTC
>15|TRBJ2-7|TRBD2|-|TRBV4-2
CASSRPGLARNEQYF
TGTGCCAGCAGCCGTCCTGGACTAGCGAGAAACGAGCAGTACTTC
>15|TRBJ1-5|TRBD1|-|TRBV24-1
CATAPSTGGYQPQHF
TGTGCCACCGCCCCAAGTACAGGGGGATATCAGCCCCAGCATTTT
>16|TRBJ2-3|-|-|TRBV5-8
CASSFWEQRGTDTQYF
TGTGCCAGCAGCTTTTGGGAACAGAGGGGCACAGATACGCAGTATTTT
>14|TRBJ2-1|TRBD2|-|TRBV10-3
CAIRGSGNNNEQFF
TGTGCCATCAGGGGAAGCGGGAATAACAATGAGCAGTTCTTC
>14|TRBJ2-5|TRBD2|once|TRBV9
CASSVGLAGGPWYF
TGTGCCAGCAGCGTCGGACTAGCGGGAGGTCCTTGGTACTTC